The T cell receptor beta chain described here comes from a study of cytomegalovirus exposure and HLA in healthy donors. Overall study context: A previous analysis identified around 120 million unique TCR beta sequences derived from some 200 million T cells. Study-level results: In all likelihood, a cluster of highly shared sequence variants was a sequencing artifact. There were some V segments, including TRBV6-2 and TRBV6-3, excluded as indistinguishable. Rates of TCR association differed by HLA locus in a later analysis, with DRB1 highest and HLA-C lowest.

As for this clone: Antigen specificity is unknown.

Per the germline V gene, CDR1 is MDHEN and CDR2 is SYDVKM. This CDR3 comprises 16 residues. V gave up 3 bases and J gave up 2 bases; unmatched junction bases: 8. PCR involved 60 Vbeta and 13 Jbeta primers. Profiling relied on immunoSEQ multiplex PCR, and the TCRdb table lists in-frame clones only, not all of them. Its table records about 160,000 clones. The gene calls are TRBV28 and TRBJ2-7; 9 nucleotides align to TRBD2. Source material: PBMCs. The sequence derives from a man between 25 and 39 years old in good health and CMV-seronegative. This CDR3 reads CASSLGGGAKTYEQYF. The CDR3 coding sequence is TGTGCCAGCAGTTTGGGCGGGGGGGCGAAAACCTACGAGCAGTACTTC.